This T cell receptor beta chain was profiled in a study of T cell changes during pregnancy in multiple sclerosis (dated by TCRdb to about 2019). Describing the broader study: In women with multiple sclerosis, the researchers looked at how the T cell repertoire shifted as pregnancy progressed.

Receptors were amplified or captured by the immunoSEQ multiplex PCR assay. Held by TCRdb, this immuneACCESS table contains in-frame sequences only and omits some clones. Under half of the omission traces to an unresolved V gene where checked; the cause of the rest is unknown. This sample has some 28,000 clones in its table, and around nine tenths of those were observed once. About 8% of the sample belongs to the ten largest clones. Its CDR3 holds 20 amino acids, cysteine through phenylalanine. The read is trimmed to its CDR3 DNA, 60 bases read in frame from base 1. V is clipped by 4 bases and J by 0 bases, and the sequence between their germline boundaries is 26 bases long. Reading the germline V gene gives CDR1 SGDLS and CDR2 YYNGEE. On this clone: The antigen it recognizes is unknown. One base away there is no much larger clone; base qualities are not given.

The rearranged chain carries TRBV9 and TRBJ2-1, and the D gene may be TRBD2, 5 bases matching. Material: CD8+ T cells from peripheral blood mononuclear cells, obtained before pregnancy. The receptor was isolated from a female donor with multiple sclerosis, enrolled in a pregnancy study. The CDR3 here reads CASSPRREGWGRSSYNEQFF. Read as DNA, the sequence is TGTGCCAGCAGCCCTCGACGGGAAGGATGGGGTCGAAGCTCCTACAATGAGCAGTTCTTC.